This TCR beta chain appears in the sequencing data of a study of radiation and T cells in renal cell carcinoma. The germline CDR1 and CDR2 sequences are SGDLS and YYNGEE. Unmatched junction bases numbered 7, after V lost 0 bases and J lost 5 bases. The CDR3 totals 16 residues. Clones were sequenced by immunoSEQ multiplex PCR, and TCRdb holds only the in-frame ones, with some missing. Of about 150,000 clones detected, roughly 86% appear once; the ten largest clones hold over 10%. Documented time point: blood 2 weeks post-SBRT. The treatment: 15 Gy SBRT to primary tumor, nephrectomy 4 weeks later. Clear cell pathology was present in this patient's renal cell carcinoma.

Sequenced here: blood, sampled from a patient whose treatment included radiotherapy and nephrectomy. The chain uses TRBV9 and TRBJ1-2; 10 positions agree with TRBD1. The TCR comes from a woman between 50 and 59 years old with renal cell carcinoma. CDR3 loop: CASSVESGTGAYGYTF. CDR3 coding DNA: TGTGCCAGCAGCGTAGAATCCGGGACAGGGGCTTATGGCTACACCTTC. Complete variable domain (other parts from reference TRBV9 and TRBJ1-2): DSGVTQTPKHLITATGQRVTLRCSPRSGDLSVYWYQQSLDQGLQFLIQYYNGEERAKGNILERFSAQQFPDLHSELNLSSLELGDSALYFCASSVESGTGAYGYTFGSGTRLTVV.